This T cell receptor (beta chain) is from a study of T cell responses to AZD1222 COVID-19 vaccine. Study context: Researchers grouped second doses given at about 4 or about 12 weeks into one pool.

Sequencing used immunoSEQ multiplex PCR; TCRdb keeps in-frame clones, though not all of them. The data contain about 110,000 clones, about 80% of them singletons. Study-wide results and caveats: Spike-wide vaccine-associated CD4 TCRs dominated at 160-218 and 743-854.

To note about this clone: Its target is not known.

CDR1 is LGHNA, CDR2 YNFKEQ, per germline. CDR3 length: 14 residues. V lost 0 bases, J lost 4 bases, and 9 bases lay in between. This TCR came from an adult in good health. Sequencing used peripheral blood, obtained on day 0 of AZD1222 vaccination. This rearrangement joins TRBV4-2 to TRBJ1-2; D gene ambiguous. CDR3 sequence: CASSQEKGGYGYTF. CDR3 DNA: TGTGCCAGCAGCCAAGAAAAGGGTGGCTATGGCTACACCTTC.